Below are 30 T cell receptor beta chains sequenced from a single sample in a study of T cell responses to AZD1222 COVID-19 vaccine. The data were produced by immunoSEQ multiplex PCR, yet TCRdb's version contains in-frame clones alone and is incomplete. The data contain under 80,000 clones, about 91% of them seen just once; the ten biggest clones take up around 19%. The material sequenced was peripheral blood, taken on day 0 of AZD1222 vaccination. These TCRs come from an adult in good health.

The chain employs TRBV15 and TRBJ2-7; no firm D call. V lost 0 bases, J lost 13 bases, and 19 bases lay in between. CDR3 length: 14 amino acids. Germline assignment: CDR1 LNHNV and CDR2 YYDKDF (reference sequence). The CDR3 bases are TGTGCCACCAGCAGAGAGACCTTAGCCGACCCGCGATACTTC. Translated, it gives CATSRETLADPRYF.

The V call is TRBV13, the J call TRBJ2-7; D call uncertain. CDR1 is PRHDT, CDR2 FYEKMQ, per germline (reference sequence). The CDR3 loop spans 16 amino acids. V was clipped by 5 bases and J by 3 bases, with 20 bases between them. The CDR3 sequence: CASSPRSGKTIYEQYF. The CDR3 region has the DNA TGTGCCAGCAGCCCCCGTTCGGGTAAAACCATCTACGAGCAGTACTTC.

The chain combines TRBV24-1 with TRBJ2-3, with unresolved D. Germline CDR1 reads KGHDR; CDR2 reads SFDVKD. The CDR3 has 11 amino acids. V shed 4 bases and J shed 8 bases, with 6 bases lying between them. CDR3 residues: CATSERGTQYF. Written as DNA, the CDR3 is TGTGCCACCAGTGAACGAGGTACGCAGTATTTT.

The rearrangement joins TRBV27 to TRBJ2-1; D call uncertain. Per germline, CDR1 MNHEY and CDR2 SMNVEV (reference sequence). The CDR3 covers 14 residues. With 10 bases removed from V and 7 bases from J, the gap between germline ends came to 20 bases. The CDR3 loop is CATTDPKGRNEQFF. As DNA, the CDR3 is TGTGCCACCACAGACCCGAAGGGTAGGAATGAGCAGTTCTTC.

This chain links TRBV24-1 with TRBJ2-7; D unclear. Looked up from germline, CDR1 is KGHDR and CDR2 is SFDVKD. The CDR3 loop spans 13 amino acids. V lost 4 bases, J lost 4 bases, and 10 bases lay in between. This chain's CDR3 is CATSDPGSYEQYF. The CDR3, as DNA: TGTGCCACCAGTGACCCCGGATCTTACGAGCAGTACTTC.

Remarks on this clone: The germline gene is not matched at one end of the junction; a read error may be the cause. CDR3 protein: CASSSGLRPRQGPEFF. In DNA, the CDR3 is TGTGCCAGCAGCTCAGGCCTAAGACCACGACAGGGTCCGGAGTTCTTC. The chain is built from TRBV7-9 and TRBJ2-7; 7 nucleotides align to TRBD1. CDR3 length: 16 amino acids. Germline lookup yields CDR1 SEHNR and CDR2 FQNEAQ (reference sequence).

The V gene is TRBV4-3, the J gene TRBJ1-5, with D possibly TRBD1 on 6 matching bases. The CDR3 is 13 residues long. CDR1 and CDR2 from the germline V gene are LGHNA and YSLEER. V gave up 6 bases and J gave up 4 bases, with 10 bases separating them. CDR3 sequence reads: CASSTDRNQPQHF. In nucleotides, the CDR3 is TGCGCCAGCAGTACAGACAGGAATCAGCCCCAGCATTTT.

This chain connects TRBV19 to TRBJ1-3, with no clear D. Trimming pared 5 bases from V and 8 bases from J, leaving 16 bases between. CDR3 length equals 14 residues. Germline V CDR1 and CDR2: LNHDA, SQIVND (reference sequence). The CDR3 here is CASSLPGTQYTIYF. The DNA of the CDR3 is TGTGCCAGTAGTTTGCCGGGAACTCAGTACACCATATATTTT.

The V gene is TRBV6-5, the J gene TRBJ1-4; no definite D call. The CDR3 totals 11 residues. From germline, CDR1 is MNHEY and CDR2 SVGAGI. Trimming removed 4 bases from V and 7 bases from J, with 4 bases in between. CDR3 loop: CASSSGEKLFF. DNA of the CDR3: TGTGCCAGCAGTTCAGGTGAAAAACTGTTTTTT.

V and J are TRBV28 and TRBJ2-5; TRBD2 matches 9 bases. The CDR3 is 15 amino acids. V was pared by 5 bases and J by 3 bases, with 7 bases of the junction left unmatched. The germline V gene encodes CDR1 MDHEN and CDR2 SYDVKM. The CDR3 bases are TGTGCCAGCAGTACCTTAGCGGGAGAGAAAGAGACCCAGTACTTC. This gives the protein CASSTLAGEKETQYF.

The chain is built from TRBV27 and TRBJ2-5, with 10 bases that match TRBD1. The V gene end was trimmed by 7 bases and the J gene end by 4 bases; junction bases not matched to a gene: 3. The CDR3 covers 13 residues. Germline-derived CDR1 and CDR2 are MNHEY and SMNVEV (reference sequence). CDR3 nucleotides: TGTGCCAGCAAGGGGGACAGGGGAGAGACCCAGTACTTC. This translates into CASKGDRGETQYF.

This chain uses TRBV27 with TRBJ1-4, with 10 bases lining up with TRBD1. CDR1 and CDR2 (germline): MNHEY, SMNVEV (reference sequence). The junction had 8 bases not matched to a gene; V was cut back by 5 bases and J by 8 bases. The CDR3 is 15 amino acids. This CDR3 reads CASSPGQGVGEKLFF. In DNA form, the CDR3 reads TGTGCCAGCAGTCCCGGACAGGGGGTAGGGGAAAAACTGTTTTTT.

V gene TRBV7-3 combines with J gene TRBJ1-2; 9 nucleotides line up with TRBD1. Germline CDR1 and CDR2: SGHTA and FQGTGA. V lost 4 bases and J lost 8; bases outside the gene matches: 11. The CDR3 sequence is 15 residues long. In DNA form, the CDR3 reads TGTGCCAGCAGCTCAACCGGGACAGGGATCGAAGGCTACACCTTC. The encoded protein is CASSSTGTGIEGYTF.

The chain is built from TRBV3-1 (or the pseudogene TRBV3-2) and TRBJ2-2; 11 nucleotides agree with TRBD2. The CDR3 has 19 amino acids. The J segment lost 0 bases and the V segment lost 0 bases, leaving 6 bases of the junction unmatched. CDR1 and CDR2 from the germline V gene are LGHDT and YNNKEL (reference sequence). The CDR3 nucleotides read TGTGCCAGCAGCCAAGACTTACTAGCGGGGGCCCCGAACACCGGGGAGCTGTTTTTT. This translates into CASSQDLLAGAPNTGELFF.

V and J are TRBV7-3 and TRBJ2-7, with a weak D call TRBD2 (5 bases). The CDR3 totals 14 residues. Germline loops: CDR1 SGHTA, CDR2 FQGTGA. Between the trimmed V and J ends, which lost 0 bases and 5 bases, there was a span of 11 bases. CDR3 sequence reads: CASSLTGLGNEQYF. The DNA of the CDR3 is TGTGCCAGCAGCTTAACCGGACTTGGAAACGAGCAGTACTTC. The whole variable domain, remainder taken from reference TRBV7-3 and TRBJ2-7, is GAGVSQTPSNKVTEKGKYVELRCDPISGHTALYWYRQSLGQGPEFLIYFQGTGAADDSGLPNDRFFAVRPEGSVSTLKIQRTERGDSAVYLCASSLTGLGNEQYFGPGTRLTVT.

This clone was seen only once. V gene TRBV6-2 or TRBV6-3 combines with J gene TRBJ2-7; TRBD2 matches 7 bases. The CDR3 loop spans 16 amino acids. The J segment lost 0 bases and the V segment lost 4 bases, leaving 9 bases of the junction unmatched. In germline, CDR1 is MNHEY, CDR2 SVGEGT. The CDR3 DNA follows: TGTGCCAGCAGTTCCGAGGGGCGGGGGTTCTCCTACGAGCAGTACTTC. The encoded protein is CASSSEGRGFSYEQYF.

The chain employs TRBV11-3 and TRBJ1-4, with a weak D call TRBD1 (5 bases). Germline-derived CDR1 and CDR2 are SGHNT and YENEEA. V shed 7 bases and J shed 7 bases, with 19 bases lying between them. The CDR3 is made up of 15 amino acids. For the CDR3, the DNA is TGTGCCAGCATTTATAGCGTGGGGGGACGTGAAAAACTGTTTTTT. Translation: CASIYSVGGREKLFF.

By proportion, this clone is medium-sized. J is TRBJ1-2 and V is TRBV28; D perhaps matches TRBD1 (6 bases). The CDR3 is 10 residues long. Germline V CDR1 and CDR2: MDHEN, SYDVKM. V was cut by 8 bases and J by 5 bases, with 6 bases left in between. The CDR3 loop reads CASDRYGYTF. As DNA, the CDR3 is TGTGCCAGCGACAGGTATGGCTACACCTTC.

The gene calls are TRBV28 and TRBJ2-3; either TRBD1 or TRBD2 may supply D (5 bases each). The CDR3 sequence is 15 residues long. The germline V and J ends were trimmed by 5 bases and 3 bases, with 15 bases remaining between them. Germline V lookup: CDR1 MDHEN, CDR2 SYDVKM. The CDR3 is CASSLPQGETDTQYF. CDR3 DNA sequence: TGTGCCAGCAGTCTACCTCAGGGAGAGACAGATACGCAGTATTTT. Supplemented by reference TRBV28 and TRBJ2-3, the full variable domain reads DVKVTQSSRYLVKRTGEKVFLECVQDMDHENMFWYRQDPGLGLRLIYFSYDVKMKEKGDIPEGYSVSREKKERFSLILESASTNQTSMYLCASSLPQGETDTQYFGPGTRLTVL.

Here the CDR3 reads CASSQEWTGVVGYTF. In DNA, the CDR3 is TGTGCCAGCAGCCAAGAGTGGACAGGAGTCGTTGGCTACACCTTC. The rearrangement uses TRBV3-1 (or the pseudogene TRBV3-2) and TRBJ1-2; TRBD1 matches 7 bases. This CDR3 has 15 amino acids. Per the germline V gene, CDR1 is LGHDT and CDR2 is YNNKEL (reference sequence). V dropped 0 bases and J dropped 7; count of bases not matched to a gene: 8.

The J gene is TRBJ2-7, the V gene TRBV5-6; D gene uncertain. Per germline, CDR1 SGHDT and CDR2 YYEEEE. The CDR3 has 14 amino acids. The V end lost 4 bases, the J end lost 0 bases, and 11 bases lay between the germline ends. CDR3 residues: CASSRGRSSYEQYF. In DNA form, the CDR3 reads TGTGCCAGCAGCCGAGGACGGTCCTCCTACGAGCAGTACTTC. The full variable domain, in which reference TRBV5-6 and TRBJ2-7 provide the parts outside the CDR3, is DAGVTQSPTHLIKTRGQQVTLRCSPKSGHDTVSWYQQALGQGPQFIFQYYEEEERQRGNFPDRFSGHQFPNYSSELNVNALLLGDSALYLCASSRGRSSYEQYFGPGTRLTVT.

This chain uses TRBV6-6 with TRBJ1-5, with D hard to call. Deletions cut 2 bases from V and 4 bases from J, with 6 bases between. Germline lookup yields CDR1 MNHNY and CDR2 SVGAGI (reference sequence). The CDR3 sequence is 13 residues long. CDR3 sequence reads: CASSYRENQPQHF. The DNA for the CDR3 is TGTGCCAGCAGTTACAGGGAGAATCAGCCCCAGCATTTT.

V usage is TRBV15 and J usage is TRBJ1-2; D is perhaps TRBD1 (6 bases). The germline CDR1 and CDR2 sequences are LNHNV and YYDKDF (reference sequence). The CDR3 consists of 14 residues. Between the trimmed V and J ends, which lost 1 base and 2 bases, there was a span of 8 bases. The CDR3 protein is CATSRGTGNYGYTF. In DNA, the CDR3 is TGTGCCACCAGCAGAGGTACAGGGAACTATGGCTACACCTTC.

The chain recombines TRBV3-1 (or the pseudogene TRBV3-2) with TRBJ2-3; perhaps TRBD1 as D (6 bases). Trimming shortened V by 0 bases and J by 5 bases, and 12 bases separated the two germline ends. The CDR3 has 15 amino acids. Germline V gene sequence: CDR1 LGHDT, CDR2 YNNKEL (reference sequence). CDR3 bases: TGTGCCAGCAGCCAAGAAGGGGGAGCCAAAGATACGCAGTATTTT. This codes for CASSQEGGAKDTQYF.

This clone was recorded a few times. The chain employs TRBV5-1 and TRBJ1-1; D is unresolved. The CDR3 extends over 14 amino acids. The V gene lost 2 bases and the J gene lost 1 base, with 9 bases spanning the gap. Germline loops: CDR1 SGHRS, CDR2 YFSETQ. The CDR3 reads CASSLARTNTEAFF. DNA for the CDR3: TGCGCCAGCAGCTTAGCACGTACGAACACTGAAGCTTTCTTT.

This clone was seen only once. This chain joins TRBV28 and TRBJ1-4; the D gene is possibly TRBD1 (6 bases). V shed 2 bases and J shed 7 bases, with 17 bases lying between them. CDR3 length: 16 residues. The germline V gene encodes CDR1 MDHEN and CDR2 SYDVKM. DNA of the CDR3: TGTGCCAGCAGTTTACCCCAGGGAGTCAGGGGTGAAAAACTGTTTTTT. Its protein is CASSLPQGVRGEKLFF.

The chain couples TRBV28 to TRBJ2-7; D not certain. V lost 2 bases and J lost 0, with 14 bases in between. Germline CDR1 reads MDHEN; CDR2 reads SYDVKM. The CDR3 spans 16 residues. The CDR3 DNA reads as TGTGCCAGCAGTTTAGGTCCGAAAAGCGACTCCTACGAGCAGTACTTC. It specifies CASSLGPKSDSYEQYF.

This chain links TRBV28 with TRBJ1-1; D gene ambiguous. V lost 2 bases, J lost 5 bases, and 12 bases lay in between. The length of the CDR3 is 14 residues. CDR1 is MDHEN and CDR2 is SYDVKM in the germline V gene. The CDR3 DNA follows: TGTGCCAGCAGTTTAGCCAGCCGAGGGACTGAAGCTTTCTTT. Amino acids: CASSLASRGTEAFF.

V is TRBV7-2 and J is TRBJ2-7; unclear D gene. The CDR3 contains 14 residues. Germline V lookup: CDR1 SGHTA, CDR2 FQGNSA. V lost 5 bases and J 3 bases, leaving 14 bases between the germline ends. CDR3 loop: CASSPFPGFYEQYF. In nucleotides, the CDR3 is TGTGCCAGCAGCCCATTTCCTGGTTTCTACGAGCAGTACTTC.

The chain joins TRBV27 to TRBJ1-2; D is perhaps TRBD1 (5 bases). CDR3 length: 18 amino acids. Trimming shortened V by 5 bases and J by 0 bases, and 22 bases separated the two germline ends. Per the germline V gene, CDR1 is MNHEY and CDR2 is SMNVEV (reference sequence). The DNA for the CDR3 is TGTGCCAGCAGTCGTAAACCGAAGGACAAGGGAGCTAACTATGGCTACACCTTC. Its translation: CASSRKPKDKGANYGYTF.